These 13 T cell receptor beta chains originate from one sample sequenced in a study of blood T cells in healthy people across ages. A second PCR, run for about 7 to 12 cycles, used a sample-barcoded 5' primer plus a J-beta primer mix. TCRdb re-derived calls from the 5' RACE reads in MiXCR, one entry per CDR3 protein. The sample includes about 1.7 million distinct CDR3 sequences, approximately 28% of them seen just once. Source material: blood. These receptors were obtained from a woman between 25 and 40 years old in good health.

The table lists this clonotype with a few counts. V usage is TRBV27 and J usage is TRBJ2-7, with D unclear. There are 9 residues in the CDR3. The V gene's germline CDR1 is MNHEY and CDR2 SMNVEV (reference sequence). The CDR3 reads CPSTYEQYF. DNA of the CDR3: TGTCCGAGCACCTACGAGCAGTACTTC.

This clonotype has a count of ten or more. The chain uses TRBV10-1 and TRBJ2-6; D possibly corresponds to TRBD2 (7 bases). In germline, CDR1 is WNHNN, CDR2 SYGVQD (reference sequence). CDR3 size: 16 residues. V shed 10 bases and J shed 4 bases, with 20 bases lying between them. CDR3 region: CATEGGSIAGANVLTF. The CDR3, as DNA: TGCGCCACCGAGGGGGGGTCTATCGCCGGGGCCAACGTCCTGACTTTC.

This clonotype has more than one count but fewer than ten. V is TRBV27 and J is TRBJ2-7; no clear D. V lost 5 bases and J lost 2, with 10 bases in between. Germline V gives CDR1 MNHEY, CDR2 SMNVEV (reference sequence). The CDR3 is made up of 13 amino acids. This CDR3 is CASSARNPYEQYF. The CDR3 DNA reads as TGTGCCAGCAGTGCACGGAACCCCTACGAGCAGTACTTC.

This clonotype was seen only a few times. The V gene is TRBV12-3 or TRBV12-4, the J gene TRBJ1-6; D remains unclear. Trimming took 4 bases from V and 9 from J, leaving 7 bases between them. The CDR3 has 12 residues. The CDR3 is CASSWRGSPLHF. CDR3 coding DNA: TGTGCCAGCAGTTGGCGGGGTTCACCCCTCCACTTT.

This clonotype has ten or more counts. The chain is built from TRBV29-1 and TRBJ2-7; 12 nucleotides align to TRBD2. In germline, CDR1 is SQVTM, CDR2 ANQGSEA. CDR3 size: 17 residues. V lost 5 bases to trimming and J lost 0 bases; unmatched junction nucleotides: 11. CDR3 nucleotide sequence: TGCAGCGTTTTCGCCGGGACTAGCGGGCGCTCCTCCTACGAGCAGTACTTC. Its translation is CSVFAGTSGRSSYEQYF.

The rearrangement joins TRBV27 to TRBJ2-5, with unresolved D. The ends were cut back, 1 base at V and 2 bases at J, with 11 bases in the middle. Germline assignment: CDR1 MNHEY and CDR2 SMNVEV (reference sequence). The CDR3 is made up of 15 amino acids. CDR3 nucleotide sequence: TGTGCCAGCAGTTTATTGACACCTCCGCAAGAGACCCAGTACTTC. Protein product: CASSLLTPPQETQYF.

The chain uses TRBV6-6 and TRBJ2-1; TRBD2 is a possible D gene (6 bases). Germline loops: CDR1 MNHNY, CDR2 SVGAGI (reference sequence). V was trimmed by 2 bases and J by 0 bases, leaving 11 bases between them. CDR3 length: 16 amino acids. The CDR3 protein is CASSYPGDRSYNEQFF. The DNA for the CDR3 is TGTGCCAGCAGTTACCCGGGGGATCGCTCCTACAATGAGCAGTTCTTC.

The rearrangement uses TRBV3-1 and TRBJ2-3, with TRBD1 identical over 8 bases. Germline-derived CDR1 and CDR2 are LGHDT and YNNKEL (reference sequence). The V segment lost 4 bases and the J segment 7 bases; nucleotides outside the gene matches: 7. The CDR3 length is 14 residues. The DNA of the CDR3 is TGTGCCAGCAGCCCCCGGACAGGGTGGTATACGCAGTATTTT. As protein: CASSPRTGWYTQYF.

This sequence joins TRBV5-1 and TRBJ2-5, with 7 bases aligning to TRBD1. The CDR3 sequence is 14 residues long. The V and J ends lost 1 base and 5 bases, in that order; junction bases with no gene match: 5. Per germline, CDR1 SGHRS and CDR2 YFSETQ. CDR3 sequence: CASSLTGALETQYF. For the CDR3, the DNA is TGCGCCAGCAGCTTGACAGGGGCCCTTGAGACCCAGTACTTC.

This sequence joins TRBV6-5 and TRBJ1-1; D gene ambiguous. Germline V gene data show CDR1 as MNHEY and CDR2 as SVGAGI. The CDR3 is 11 residues long. Trimming stripped 4 bases from V and 6 bases from J, with 6 bases between. The DNA of the CDR3 is TGTGCCAGCAGTTCCCCAGCTGAAGCTTTCTTT. This gives the protein CASSSPAEAFF.

This clonotype appeared a single time. This rearrangement joins TRBV13 to TRBJ1-1, with unresolved D. The V gene's germline CDR1 is PRHDT and CDR2 FYEKMQ (reference sequence). Deletions cut 5 bases from V and 3 bases from J, with 16 bases between. This CDR3 contains 15 residues. CDR3 coding DNA: TGTGCCAGCAGCCCCCGCCAGGACGGGGACACTGAAGCTTTCTTT. This translates into CASSPRQDGDTEAFF.

This clonotype was counted only a few times. V gene TRBV10-3 combines with J gene TRBJ1-2, with a possible D match to TRBD1 (6 bases). Per germline, CDR1 ENHRY and CDR2 SYGVKD. V was trimmed by 4 bases and J by 6 bases, leaving 9 bases between them. This CDR3 has 12 residues. The CDR3: CAISASGDGYTF. CDR3 in DNA: TGTGCCATCAGTGCTTCAGGGGATGGCTACACCTTC.

CDR3 sequence: CATSDLQSGGAVETQYF. The CDR3 region has the DNA TGTGCCACCAGTGATTTGCAAAGCGGGGGGGCCGTAGAGACCCAGTACTTC. The gene calls are TRBV24-1 and TRBJ2-5; 10 nucleotides match TRBD2. This CDR3 is 17 amino acids long. Germline V gene sequence: CDR1 KGHDR, CDR2 SFDVKD. V lost 0 bases and J lost 4; bases outside the gene matches: 7.